Following are 5 T cell receptor beta chains from one sample sequenced in a study of human T cells and chemical hapten exposure. TCRdb passed the RACE reads through MiXCR, listing each CDR3 protein once. This table has tens of thousands of distinct CDR3 sequences, 9% to 9.5% appearing once. Time point denoted: patch test 1, 2 weeks after DPC sensitization. Documented treatment: therapeutic diphenylcyclopropenone sensitization with weekly scalp DPC. Sequenced here: whole blood, sampled in connection with sensitization to the hapten diphenylcyclopropenone (DPC). These receptors all stem from a woman aged 40 to 50 with alopecia areata. Some clones in this sample may be carry-over from other donors' samples.

This clonotype has more than one count but fewer than ten. V and J are TRBV5-4 and TRBJ2-3; 10 nucleotides line up with TRBD2. Unmatched junction bases numbered 6, after V lost 4 bases and J lost 4 bases. CDR1 is SGHNT and CDR2 is YYREEE in the germline V gene (reference sequence). CDR3 length equals 15 residues. The CDR3 is CASSLSGGVSDTQYF. The CDR3 nucleotides read TGTGCCAGCAGCCTAAGCGGGGGGGTATCAGATACGCAGTATTTT.

This clonotype was observed many times. The rearrangement uses TRBV3-1 and TRBJ2-1; D is undetermined. The CDR3 covers 12 residues. V was clipped by 4 bases and J by 5 bases, with 6 bases between them. Germline lookup yields CDR1 LGHDT and CDR2 YNNKEL (reference sequence). CDR3 coding DNA: TGTGCCAGCAGCCCCTTCCACAATGAGCAGTTCTTC. Its protein product is CASSPFHNEQFF.

This clonotype was recorded at least ten times. The V and J genes are TRBV4-1 and TRBJ1-1; D possibly corresponds to TRBD1 (5 bases). V lost 1 base and J lost 1, with 7 bases in between. The CDR3 loop spans 14 amino acids. From germline, CDR1 is MGHRA and CDR2 YSYEKL. This CDR3 is CASSQGQPNTEAFF. In DNA form, the CDR3 reads TGCGCCAGCAGCCAAGGACAGCCGAACACTGAAGCTTTCTTT.

The rearrangement joins TRBV11-1 to TRBJ2-1; perhaps D is TRBD1 or TRBD2 (5 bases each). V lost 5 bases to trimming and J lost 9 bases, with 8 bases between them. The CDR3 is made up of 11 amino acids. The germline gives CDR1 SGHAT, CDR2 FQDESV (reference sequence). CDR3 sequence reads: CASSRGTEQFF. CDR3 nucleotide sequence: TGTGCCAGCAGCCGAGGGACTGAGCAGTTCTTC.

This clonotype was counted ten times or more. The J gene is TRBJ2-3, the V gene TRBV7-8, with D hard to call. Germline lookup yields CDR1 SGHVS and CDR2 FQNEAQ. Trimming removed 6 bases from V and 3 bases from J, with 7 bases in between. The CDR3 extends over 12 amino acids. CDR3 protein: CASSSLTDTQYF. In DNA, the CDR3 is TGTGCCAGCAGTTCCCTGACAGATACGCAGTATTTT.